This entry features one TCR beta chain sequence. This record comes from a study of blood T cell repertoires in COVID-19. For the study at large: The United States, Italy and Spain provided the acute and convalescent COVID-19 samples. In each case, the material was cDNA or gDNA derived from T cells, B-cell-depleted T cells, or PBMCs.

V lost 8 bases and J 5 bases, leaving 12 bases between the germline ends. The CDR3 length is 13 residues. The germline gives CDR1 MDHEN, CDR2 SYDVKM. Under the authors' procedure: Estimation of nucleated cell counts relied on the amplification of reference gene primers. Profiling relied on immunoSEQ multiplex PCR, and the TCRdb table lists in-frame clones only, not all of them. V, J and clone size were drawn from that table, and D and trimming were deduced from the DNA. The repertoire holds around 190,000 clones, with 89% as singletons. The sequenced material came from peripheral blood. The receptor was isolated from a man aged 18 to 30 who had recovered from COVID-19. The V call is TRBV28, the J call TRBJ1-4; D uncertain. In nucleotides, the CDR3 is TGTGCCAGCTTATCGGGGTTGAATGAAAAACTGTTTTTT. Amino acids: CASLSGLNEKLFF.